This is a list of T cell receptor beta chains from one sample in a study of CD8 T cells in Susac syndrome. Via MiXCR, TCRdb re-called the immunoSEQ multiplex PCR reads, giving one row per CDR3 protein. The repertoire holds about 430,000 distinct CDR3 sequences, with roughly 85% as singletons. The specimen sequenced was CD8+ T cells from PBMCs. The source is a human donor with multiple sclerosis. Both conserved end residues are part of each CDR3. Fields, in order: V gene, clone size, D gene, J gene, CDR3 DNA, CDR3 protein. A D gene is named only where the DNA matches it firmly. Size values are once, few and many counts, or a class for expanded clones, and some rows have none.

TRBV6-5	.	.	TRBJ1-1	TGTGCCAGCAGTTACTCGATATTGGGGGCCGCCACTGAAGCTTTCTTT	CASSYSILGAATEAFF
TRBV18	.	.	TRBJ2-7	TGTGCCAGCTCACCAACGCCTCGCGGACAATGCGAGCAGTACTTC	CASSPTPRGQCEQYF
TRBV21-1	.	.	TRBJ1-5	TGTGCCAGCAGCAAAGACCTAGGCAGGTTTCCATCAGGCCCCCAGCATTTT	CASSKDLGRFPSGPQHF
TRBV5-1	.	.	TRBJ2-4	TGCGCCAGCAGCTTGGGATCGGACATTCAGTACTTC	CASSLGSDIQYF
TRBV6-5	.	.	TRBJ2-1	TGTGCCAGTCGACAGTATACCTCCTCCTACAATGAGCAGTTCTTC	CASRQYTSSYNEQFF
TRBV6-1	.	.	TRBJ1-1	TGTGCCAGCAGAGAAACGGGTGGGTCTAACACTGAAGCTTTCTTT	CASRETGGSNTEAFF
TRBV2	once	.	TRBJ1-1	TGTGCCAGCAACCGACAAGAAGCTTTCTTT	CASNRQEAFF
TRBV28	.	.	TRBJ2-7	TGTGCCAGCAGTTTCCGATGGGTCGGCGAGCAGTACTTC	CASSFRWVGEQYF
TRBV7-9	.	.	TRBJ1-1	TGTGCCAGCACCCCAGTTGGCACTGAAGCTTTCTTT	CASTPVGTEAFF
TRBV29-1	once	.	TRBJ2-7	TGCAGCGTTGCCCAGGCCTCGATGGCGGATTACGAGCAGTACTTC	CSVAQASMADYEQYF